This paragraph covers one TCR beta chain sequence. Its antigen is as yet unknown. This sample is drawn from a study of cytomegalovirus exposure and HLA in healthy donors. Study-wide results and limits: Most TCR sequences were seen very rarely across donors, but some public TCRs occurred in many.

With 60 Vbeta and 13 Jbeta primers, the PCR was carried out. Clones were read by immunoSEQ multiplex PCR, and TCRdb kept only the in-frame ones, dropping some. Of hundreds of thousands of clones listed, 83% are singletons. V gave up 2 bases and J gave up 2 bases, with 7 bases separating them. The CDR3 is made up of 14 amino acids. Germline loops: CDR1 KGHSH, CDR2 LQKENI. Source material: PBMCs. The chain employs TRBV18 and TRBJ2-1, with TRBD2 as a possible D gene (5 bases). The clonotype comes from a girl aged 10 to 17 in good health and CMV-seronegative. DNA for the CDR3: TGTGCCAGCTCACCAGCGCGGGCCTACAATGAGCAGTTCTTC. Amino acids: CASSPARAYNEQFF.